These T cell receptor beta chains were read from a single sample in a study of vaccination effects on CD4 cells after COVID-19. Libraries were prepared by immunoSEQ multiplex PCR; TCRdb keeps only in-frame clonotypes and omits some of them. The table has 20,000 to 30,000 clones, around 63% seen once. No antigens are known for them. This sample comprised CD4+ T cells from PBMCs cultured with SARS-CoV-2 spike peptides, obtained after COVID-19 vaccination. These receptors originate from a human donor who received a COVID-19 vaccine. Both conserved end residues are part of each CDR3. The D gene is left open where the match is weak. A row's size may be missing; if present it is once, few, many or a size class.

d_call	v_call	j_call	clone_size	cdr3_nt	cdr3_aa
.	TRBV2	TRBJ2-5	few	TGTGCCAGCAGTGAAGGAAGTACGGAGACCCAGTACTTC	CASSEGSTETQYF
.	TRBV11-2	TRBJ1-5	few	TGTGCCAGCAGCTTAGGCCAGTATAGCAATCAGCCCCAGCATTTT	CASSLGQYSNQPQHF
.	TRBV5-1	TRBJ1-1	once	TGCGCCAGCAGCCCGGGGATGGGGGCGAAGGGAACTGAAGCTTTCTTT	CASSPGMGAKGTEAFF
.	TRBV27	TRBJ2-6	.	TGTGCCAGCACAGGGATGCCCCTAATCTCTGGGGCCAACGTCCTGACTTTC	CASTGMPLISGANVLTF
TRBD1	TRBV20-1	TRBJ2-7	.	TGCAGTGCTAGTAAACAGGGGGCGGCCTACGAGCAGTACTTC	CSASKQGAAYEQYF
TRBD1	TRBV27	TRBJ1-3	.	TGTGCCAGCAGTTTATTCAGGGGGTCTGGAAACACCATATATTTT	CASSLFRGSGNTIYF
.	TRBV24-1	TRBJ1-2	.	TGTGCCCCCTTCATGGGGGGCGTAAAGTATGGCTACACCTTC	CAPFMGGVKYGYTF
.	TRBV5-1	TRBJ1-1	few	TGCGCCAGCAGCTTAAGGGTGAACACTGAAGCTTTCTTT	CASSLRVNTEAFF
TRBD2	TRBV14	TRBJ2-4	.	TGTGCCAGCAGCCCCAACGACGGACTAGCGGGAGGAGGGCACATTCAGTACTTC	CASSPNDGLAGGGHIQYF
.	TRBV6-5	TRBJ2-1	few	TGTGCCAGCAGTTATTTAAGAGGGAAGGTGGATGAGCAGTTCTTC	CASSYLRGKVDEQFF
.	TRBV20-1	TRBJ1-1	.	TGCAGTGCTGAAATGGATGAAGCTTTCTTT	CSAEMDEAFF
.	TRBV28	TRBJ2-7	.	TGTGCCAGCAGTTTAAGTCCCAGAGCCTATTACGAGCAGTACTTC	CASSLSPRAYYEQYF
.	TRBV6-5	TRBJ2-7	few	TGTGCCAGCAAAGCTAGAGACACTGGGTACGAGCAGTACTTC	CASKARDTGYEQYF
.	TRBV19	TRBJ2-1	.	TGTGCCAGTAGTACGAGCTACGAGCAGTTCTTC	CASSTSYEQFF
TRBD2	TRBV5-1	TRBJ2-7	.	TGCGCCAGCAGCTTGGAGGGAATAGCGGGAGATCGCGAGCAGTACTTC	CASSLEGIAGDREQYF
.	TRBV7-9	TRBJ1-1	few	TGTGCCAGCAGTTGGGACAACACTGAAGCTTTCTTT	CASSWDNTEAFF
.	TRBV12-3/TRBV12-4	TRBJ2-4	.	TGTGCCAGCAGACCTGACAATGACATTCAGTACTTC	CASRPDNDIQYF
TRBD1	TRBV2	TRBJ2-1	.	TGTGCCAGCAGTGTGGGACAGGGGGCGAATGAGCAGTTCTTC	CASSVGQGANEQFF
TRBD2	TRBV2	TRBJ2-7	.	TGTGCCAGCATCCTAACCGTTTCTAGCGGGACTACAAACGAGCAGTACTTC	CASILTVSSGTTNEQYF
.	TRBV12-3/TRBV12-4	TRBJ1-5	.	TGTGCCAGCAGTTTAGCGGAGAATCAGCCCCAGCATTTT	CASSLAENQPQHF
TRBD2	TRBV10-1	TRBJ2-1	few	TGCGCCAGCAGTGAGGGATTAGCGGGAGTTCGGGAGCAGTTCTTC	CASSEGLAGVREQFF
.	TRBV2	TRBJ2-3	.	TGTGCCAGCAGTGTCGCACTCACCCACACAGATACGCAGTATTTT	CASSVALTHTDTQYF
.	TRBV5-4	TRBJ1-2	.	TGTGCCAGCAGCTTGGGGGCAGGGCAGAATCTTAACTATGGCTACACCTTC	CASSLGAGQNLNYGYTF
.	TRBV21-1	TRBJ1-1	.	TGTGCCAGCAGCCAATCTGACCGGGAAGCTTTCTTT	CASSQSDREAFF
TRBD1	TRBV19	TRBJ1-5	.	TGTGCCAGTAGTTCGCAGGGGGGTAATCAGCCCCAGCATTTT	CASSSQGGNQPQHF
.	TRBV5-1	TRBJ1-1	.	TGCGCCAGCAGCTTAAGTACCGTCGGACACACTGAAGCTTTCTTT	CASSLSTVGHTEAFF